A selection of T cell receptor beta chains follows, all from one sample in a study of blood T cell repertoires in COVID-19. Some clones are missing from TCRdb's copy, which holds only in-frame ones; the method was immunoSEQ multiplex PCR. There are tens of thousands of clones in the sample; approximately 80% occur only once, and about half lies in the top ten. The specimen was peripheral blood. These receptor sequences come from a human donor in a cohort sampled during active COVID-19. CDR3s include the opening cysteine and the closing phenylalanine or tryptophan. A D gene is named only where the DNA matches it firmly. Clone size, where shown, is once, few, many, or a class for clones that have expanded.

NA TRBJ1-3 14 TRBD1 TRBV28 TGTGCCAGCATCTCCGGGACAGGGCGATCCACCATATATTTT CASISGTGRSTIYF
NA TRBJ1-2 15 NA TRBV9 TGTGCCAGCAGCTCAGGGCGGAGATCTAACTATGGCTACACCTTC CASSSGRRSNYGYTF
NA TRBJ2-5 13 NA TRBV18 TGTGCCAGCTCACCCACTAATGGAGAGACCCAGTACTTC CASSPTNGETQYF
NA TRBJ1-2 16 TRBD1 TRBV4-1 TGCGCCAGCAGCCTGCGGGCGGACAGGGGTGACTATGGCTACACCTTC CASSLRADRGDYGYTF
NA TRBJ1-6 15 NA TRBV5-1 TGCGCCAGCAGCTTGGAAGGCGGGGTTCAATCACCCCTCCACTTT CASSLEGGVQSPLHF
NA TRBJ2-6 16 NA TRBV30 TGTGCCTGGAGTGTACGCGGGGCCCCTGGGGCCAACGTCCTGACTTTC CAWSVRGAPGANVLTF
NA TRBJ1-4 15 NA TRBV7-9 TGTGCCAGCAGCCCTGCCGAAAGGAGTCTCGAAAAACTGTTTTTT CASSPAERSLEKLFF
few TRBJ2-5 12 NA TRBV6-5 TGTGCCAGCACCCTCTCCGCGGAGACCCAGTACTTC CASTLSAETQYF
NA TRBJ1-1 15 TRBD1 TRBV28 TGTGCCAGCAGTCTCCCGACAGGGGGGAGCACTGAAGCTTTCTTT CASSLPTGGSTEAFF
NA TRBJ1-3 13 NA TRBV2 TGTGCCAGCAGTGCCAGTCCCGGAAACACCATATATTTT CASSASPGNTIYF
NA TRBJ2-7 15 TRBD1 TRBV6-5 TGTGCCAGCAGCCCAGGGACAGGGGTCTCCTACGAGCAGTACTTC CASSPGTGVSYEQYF
NA TRBJ1-1 15 TRBD1 TRBV19 TGTGCCAGTAGTATACGAGGGGGCGGTAACACTGAAGCTTTCTTT CASSIRGGGNTEAFF
few TRBJ2-1 14 NA TRBV19 TGTGCCAGTAGTATTGTCTTAGCGAACTCGGAGCAGTTCTTC CASSIVLANSEQFF
few TRBJ2-2 15 NA TRBV2 TGTGCCAGCAGCCCACGGGCGGGTAACACCGGGGAGCTGTTTTTT CASSPRAGNTGELFF
NA TRBJ2-4 16 NA TRBV18 TGTGCCAGCTCACCGTCTGACGGGGTAGCCAAAAACATTCAGTACTTC CASSPSDGVAKNIQYF
NA TRBJ1-2 15 NA TRBV7-2 TGTGCCAGCAGCTTAGCGCTCCCAGGGAACAATGGCTACACCTTC CASSLALPGNNGYTF
NA TRBJ2-5 15 TRBD1 TRBV6-2/TRBV6-3 TGTGCCAGCAGTCCCGGGACAGTCAGCCAAGAGACCCAGTACTTC CASSPGTVSQETQYF
NA TRBJ2-3 12 NA TRBV7-8 TGTGCCAGCAGCCGATACACAGATACGCAGTATTTT CASSRYTDTQYF
NA TRBJ2-2 17 TRBD2 TRBV15 TGTGCCACCAGCAGAGGCTCGGGGACTAGCAAAACCGGGGAGCTGTTTTTT CATSRGSGTSKTGELFF
NA TRBJ2-7 15 TRBD2 TRBV4-3 TGCGCCAGCAGCCAGGAAAGCGGGAGGGCCTACGAGCAGTACTTC CASSQESGRAYEQYF
NA TRBJ2-7 11 NA TRBV25-1 TGTGCCAGCAGTGAACTAAACGAGCAGTACTTC CASSELNEQYF
NA TRBJ1-1 15 NA TRBV5-6 TGTGCCAGCACCATAACGCTCACAACGAACACTGAAGCTTTCTTT CASTITLTTNTEAFF
NA TRBJ1-5 17 NA TRBV23-1 TGCGCCAGCAGTCAATACTATGGGGGGAATAGCAATCAGCCCCAGCATTTT CASSQYYGGNSNQPQHF
NA TRBJ2-3 17 TRBD2 TRBV3-1/TRBV3-2 TGTGCCAGCAGCCAAGGGAGGCTAGCGGGAAATACAGATACGCAGTATTTT CASSQGRLAGNTDTQYF
NA TRBJ2-2 17 TRBD1 TRBV7-2 TGTGCCAGCAGCAGACGGGCAGGGGGATCTCTTACCGGGGAGCTGTTTTTT CASSRRAGGSLTGELFF
NA TRBJ2-7 17 TRBD2 TRBV7-8 TGTGCCAGCAGCCCTCCGATCGGACTAGCGGGAGTATTAGAGCAGTACTTC CASSPPIGLAGVLEQYF
NA TRBJ1-2 14 NA TRBV24-1 TGTGCCACCAGTGATTTAGGGAGTTCCCATGGCTACACCTTC CATSDLGSSHGYTF
NA TRBJ2-7 14 TRBD1 TRBV7-9 TGTGCCAGCAGCTTAGGGGGACAGGTAGTTGAGCAGTACTTC CASSLGGQVVEQYF
NA TRBJ2-3 15 TRBD1 TRBV7-2 TGTGCCAGCAGCTTCACGGGCAGGGGGACAGATACGCAGTATTTT CASSFTGRGTDTQYF
NA TRBJ2-7 12 TRBD2 TRBV27 TGTGCCAGCACCAGCGGGAGAAACGAGCAGTACTTC CASTSGRNEQYF
NA TRBJ2-3 16 TRBD2 TRBV7-2 TGTGCCAGCAGCTTTATCGCTAGCGGGAGGTCAGATACGCAGTATTTT CASSFIASGRSDTQYF
few TRBJ2-7 14 TRBD1 TRBV10-1 TGCGCCAGCATGATTGGGGACAGGTGGAACGAGCAGTACTTC CASMIGDRWNEQYF
NA TRBJ2-7 16 TRBD2 TRBV2 TGTGCCAGCAGTGAAGGGCTAGCGGGAAGACGCTACGAGCAGTACTTC CASSEGLAGRRYEQYF
NA TRBJ1-4 15 NA TRBV28 TGTGCCAGCAGCTTAGGCGGGACGGCTAATGAAAAACTGTTTTTT CASSLGGTANEKLFF
once TRBJ2-3 17 TRBD2 TRBV7-3 TGTGCCAGCAGCCCGTCTAGCGGGAGAGGGGTAGCAGATACGCAGTATTTT CASSPSSGRGVADTQYF
NA TRBJ2-7 13 NA TRBV11-3 TGTGCCAGCAGCTTAGGGGTGGGAGGAAAGCAGTACTTC CASSLGVGGKQYF
NA TRBJ1-5 13 NA TRBV6-4 TGTGCCAGCACGTATGAGTTCGGTCAGCCCCAGCATTTT CASTYEFGQPQHF
few TRBJ1-6 14 NA TRBV7-9 TGTGCCAGCAGCCCCGTACAGGGTAATTCACCCCTCCACTTT CASSPVQGNSPLHF
NA TRBJ2-3 13 NA TRBV18 TGTGCCAGCTCCTCGAGGGGCACAGATACGCAGTATTTT CASSSRGTDTQYF
NA TRBJ2-1 15 TRBD2 TRBV6-6 TGTGCCAGCAGTCTGACGGGAGGGTTTCGGAATGAGCAGTTCTTC CASSLTGGFRNEQFF
NA TRBJ1-2 13 NA TRBV6-2/TRBV6-3 TGTGCCAGCAGTTACGGGGAGAACAATGGCTACACCTTC CASSYGENNGYTF